This record looks at one TCR beta chain sequence and its context. This sample stems from a study of response to subunit inactivated influenza vaccine. One entry per CDR3 protein results from TCRdb running MiXCR on the RT-PCR reads. In the table there are approximately 170,000 distinct CDR3 sequences, approximately 12% of which are singletons. V lost 0 bases to trimming and J lost 3 bases; unmatched junction nucleotides: 5. The CDR3 has 15 amino acids. In germline, CDR1 is SGHRS, CDR2 YFSETQ. This sample was shared with a second study, whose subject was T cells expressing NK-cell markers. From that paper: Making the TCR beta cDNA relied on 5'RACE template switching with UMIs.

The chain combines TRBV5-1 with TRBJ2-7, with 8 bases aligning to TRBD1. Source: CD8+ T cells sorted from PBMCs, taken 11 to 12 days after vaccination. This TCR came from a man aged 50 to 60 who received an inactivated influenza vaccine. The CDR3 reads CASSLAGTGVYEQYF. DNA of the CDR3: TGCGCCAGCAGCTTGGCTGGGACAGGAGTCTACGAGCAGTACTTC. Full variable domain (rest looked up from reference TRBV5-1 and TRBJ2-7): KAGVTQTPRYLIKTRGQQVTLSCSPISGHRSVSWYQQTPGQGLQFLFEYFSETQRNKGNFPGRFSGRQFSNSRSEMNVSTLELGDSALYLCASSLAGTGVYEQYFGPGTRLTVT.